What follows are 20 T cell receptor beta chains derived from one specimen sequenced in a study of T cells in localized non-small cell lung cancer. Generated by immunoSEQ multiplex PCR, the TCRdb table keeps only in-frame clones and is missing some. Of 60,000 to 75,000 clones in the sample, about four fifths were seen once. Material: PBMCs, obtained before any cancer treatment. All receptors come from a man aged 40-75 years with stage II lung adenocarcinoma.

V gene TRBV27 combines with J gene TRBJ1-2, with 9 bases lining up with TRBD1. The J segment lost 3 bases and the V segment lost 0 bases, leaving 14 bases of the junction unmatched. CDR1 MNHEY and CDR2 SMNVEV come from the germline V gene (reference sequence). This CDR3 has 19 amino acids. The CDR3 is CASSLSALGPYRGHYGYTF. The DNA of the CDR3 is TGTGCCAGCAGTTTATCGGCCCTAGGCCCGTACAGGGGGCACTATGGCTACACCTTC.

The chain joins TRBV18 to TRBJ2-1, with D tentatively TRBD1 (6 bases). The germline CDR1 and CDR2 sequences are KGHSH and LQKENI. V lost 5 bases and J 3 bases, leaving 20 bases between the germline ends. This CDR3 has 17 amino acids. The CDR3 protein is CASSIRTAQGFYNEQFF. Here the CDR3 DNA reads TGTGCCAGCTCAATCCGGACAGCCCAGGGGTTCTACAATGAGCAGTTCTTC.

The chain carries TRBV6-6 and TRBJ2-7; tentative D call: TRBD2 (7 bases). The CDR3 is 14 residues long. The V and J ends lost 4 bases and 0 bases respectively, with 10 bases between them. Germline CDR1 MNHNY, CDR2 SVGAGI (reference sequence). The CDR3 sequence is CASSSRGASYEQYF. The CDR3 DNA is TGTGCCAGCAGTTCTCGGGGGGCCTCCTACGAGCAGTACTTC.

The chain couples TRBV19 to TRBJ2-3; 10 bases align to TRBD2. The CDR3 runs 19 residues. The junction had 14 bases not matched to a gene; V was cut back by 3 bases and J by 2 bases. The germline gives CDR1 LNHDA, CDR2 SQIVND (reference sequence). DNA of the CDR3: TGTGCCAGTAGTATTTTACCACCGGGACTAGCGCCAATCACAGATACGCAGTATTTT. Amino acid sequence: CASSILPPGLAPITDTQYF.

This clone was detected many times. V is TRBV19 and J is TRBJ2-1; 11 bases match TRBD2. After removal of 9 bases from V and 7 bases from J, the junction contained 5 bases not matched to a gene. This CDR3 region has 13 residues. Germline V gene lookup returns CDR1 LNHDA and CDR2 SQIVND (reference sequence). The DNA for the CDR3 is TGTGCCAGCACGACTAGCGGGATGAATGAGCAGTTCTTC. Its protein product is CASTTSGMNEQFF.

The chain links TRBV11-3 to TRBJ2-5; D assignment may be TRBD1 or TRBD2 (6 bases each). V was cut by 1 base and J by 0 bases, with 12 bases left in between. The germline V gene encodes CDR1 SGHNT and CDR2 YENEEA. The CDR3 consists of 16 residues. CDR3 region: CASSLGGAPHQETQYF. Here the CDR3 DNA reads TGTGCCAGCAGCTTAGGGGGGGCGCCCCACCAAGAGACCCAGTACTTC.

A remark on this clone: A junction boundary mismatches the germline segment, possibly from a read error. The genes are TRBV4-3 and TRBJ2-7; 13 positions match TRBD2. Per the germline V gene, CDR1 is LGHNA and CDR2 is YSLEER. The CDR3 sequence is 17 residues long. CDR3 DNA sequence: TGCACCAGCAGCCAGCCTCGACGGACTAGCGGGAGCCCCGAGCAGTACTTC. Protein product: CTSSQPRRTSGSPEQYF.

This clone was seen only a few times. V gene TRBV19 combines with J gene TRBJ2-3, with 11 bases fitting TRBD2. Trimming took 7 bases from V and 4 from J; bases not matched to a gene: 7. Per the germline V gene, CDR1 is LNHDA and CDR2 is SQIVND (reference sequence). The CDR3 sequence is 15 residues long. The CDR3 loop is CASNMGLAASDTQYF. CDR3 coding DNA: TGTGCCAGTAACATGGGACTAGCGGCATCAGATACGCAGTATTTT.

This clone was seen once. The CDR3 bases are TGTGCCAGCAGCTTGGAAAGGGTCTACGAGCAGTACTTC. Amino acid sequence: CASSLERVYEQYF. The chain combines TRBV5-6 with TRBJ2-7; D call uncertain. The CDR3 totals 13 residues. V was cut by 0 bases and J by 3 bases, with 7 bases left in between. The germline CDR1 and CDR2 sequences are SGHDT and YYEEEE. Using reference TRBV5-6 and TRBJ2-7 for the parts outside the CDR3, the full variable domain is DAGVTQSPTHLIKTRGQQVTLRCSPKSGHDTVSWYQQALGQGPQFIFQYYEEEERQRGNFPDRFSGHQFPNYSSELNVNALLLGDSALYLCASSLERVYEQYFGPGTRLTVT.

The J gene is TRBJ1-2, the V gene TRBV19, with 9 bases matching TRBD1. V shed 4 bases, J shed 6 bases, and the junction held 6 bases outside the gene matches. CDR1 LNHDA and CDR2 SQIVND come from the germline V gene (reference sequence). The CDR3 has 14 residues. CDR3 amino acids: CASSTLGQGNGYTF. CDR3 coding DNA: TGTGCCAGTAGTACCCTGGGACAGGGAAATGGCTACACCTTC.

The table lists this clone with a few counts. The genes are TRBV28 and TRBJ1-2, with a possible D match to TRBD1 (6 bases). Trimming stripped 7 bases from V and 7 bases from J, with 13 bases between. CDR1 is MDHEN and CDR2 is SYDVKM in the germline V gene. The CDR3 is 12 amino acids. The CDR3 reads CASKGDGPGYTF. The CDR3 bases are TGTGCCAGCAAGGGGGACGGGCCTGGCTACACCTTC.

The DNA of the CDR3 is TGTGCCAGCAGCGACAGGGTCGGCTATGGCTACACCTTC. Protein sequence: CASSDRVGYGYTF. The V call is TRBV2, the J call TRBJ1-2; 7 bases are shared with TRBD1. This CDR3 region has 13 residues. From germline, CDR1 is SNHLY and CDR2 FYNNEI. Losses at the gene ends were 6 bases for V and 4 bases for J; bases not matched to a gene: 5.

There are a few counts of this clone. The chain employs TRBV28 and TRBJ1-1; D gene uncertain. Germline values: CDR1 MDHEN, CDR2 SYDVKM. This CDR3 contains 13 residues. Trimming shortened V by 5 bases and J by 5 bases, and 12 bases separated the two germline ends. The CDR3 DNA sequence: TGTGCCAGCAGTCCGGGGAGAGGGACTGAAGCTTTCTTT. It yields the protein CASSPGRGTEAFF.

This chain connects TRBV12-5 to TRBJ2-1, with TRBD2 matching over 13 bases. CDR3 length: 15 amino acids. The germline gives CDR1 LGHNT, CDR2 FRNRAP. V lost 7 bases and J lost 8; bases outside the gene matches: 8. For the CDR3, the DNA is TGTGCTAGTGCTCCGGGACTAGCGGGGTCGGATGAGCAGTTCTTC. This gives the protein CASAPGLAGSDEQFF.

The chain links TRBV19 to TRBJ2-4; 9 bases fit TRBD1. The CDR3 is 15 residues long. Germline loops: CDR1 LNHDA, CDR2 SQIVND (reference sequence). The ends lost 6 bases at V and 8 bases at J; junction bases unmatched: 11. CDR3 region: CASRDRGGPGDIQYF. DNA for the CDR3: TGTGCCAGTAGGGACAGGGGAGGGCCTGGGGACATTCAGTACTTC.

This clone was recorded once. The chain joins TRBV9 to TRBJ2-2; TRBD2 might be the D (5 bases). CDR1 SGDLS and CDR2 YYNGEE come from the germline V gene. CDR3 length: 15 residues. V lost 0 bases and J 2 bases, leaving 8 bases between the germline ends. CDR3 nucleotides: TGTGCCAGCAGCGTAGTTACGGGAAACACCGGGGAGCTGTTTTTT. This codes for CASSVVTGNTGELFF.

Note on this clone: A read error may account for a junction end that differs from germline. The genes are TRBV4-1 and TRBJ1-1; D not resolved. Germline lookup yields CDR1 MGHRA and CDR2 YSYEKL. The CDR3 extends over 12 amino acids. CDR3 sequence (DNA): TGCGCCAGCAGCCATCCATCGGAGCCCCCCCATTTT. Translated: CASSHPSEPPHF.

V is TRBV5-5 and J is TRBJ1-5; maybe TRBD1 (6 bases). The V and J ends lost 4 bases and 0 bases respectively, with 11 bases between them. CDR3 length: 15 amino acids. Germline CDR1 is SGHKS and CDR2 is YYEKEE (reference sequence). As DNA, the CDR3 is TGTGCCAGCAGCCTGGACAGCTATAGCAATCAGCCCCAGCATTTT. It codes for CASSLDSYSNQPQHF.

This chain connects TRBV14 to TRBJ1-3, with D uncertain. Per the germline V gene, CDR1 is SGHDN and CDR2 is FVKESK. Between the trimmed V and J ends, which lost 4 bases and 4 bases, there was a span of 14 bases. This CDR3 comprises 15 residues. The CDR3: CASSRDGVYGNTIYF. For the CDR3, the DNA is TGTGCCAGCAGCCGCGATGGGGTCTACGGAAACACCATATATTTT.

Points on this clone: The sample has other DNA sequences that encode this CDR3 too. The chain combines TRBV9 with TRBJ2-7; 7 bases agree with TRBD1. Germline V gives CDR1 SGDLS, CDR2 YYNGEE. The ends lost 2 bases at V and 1 base at J; junction bases unmatched: 3. The CDR3 is 14 amino acids. CDR3 region: CASSVGTVSYEQYF. The CDR3 coding sequence is TGTGCCAGCAGCGTCGGGACAGTGTCCTACGAGCAGTACTTC.